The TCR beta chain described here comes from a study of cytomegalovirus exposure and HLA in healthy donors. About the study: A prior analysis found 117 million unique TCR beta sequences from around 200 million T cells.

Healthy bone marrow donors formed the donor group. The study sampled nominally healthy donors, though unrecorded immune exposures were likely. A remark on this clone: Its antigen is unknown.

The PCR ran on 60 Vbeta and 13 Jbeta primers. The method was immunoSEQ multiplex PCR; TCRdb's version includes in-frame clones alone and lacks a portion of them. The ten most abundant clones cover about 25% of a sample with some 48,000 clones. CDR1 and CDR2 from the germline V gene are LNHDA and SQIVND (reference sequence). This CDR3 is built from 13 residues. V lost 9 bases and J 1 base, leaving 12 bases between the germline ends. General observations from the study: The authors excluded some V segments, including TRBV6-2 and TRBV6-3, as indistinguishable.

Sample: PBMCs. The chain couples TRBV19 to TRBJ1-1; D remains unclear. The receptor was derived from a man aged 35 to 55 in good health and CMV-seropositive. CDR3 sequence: CASRSGPNTEAFF. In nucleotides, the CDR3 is TGTGCCAGCCGATCTGGGCCGAACACTGAAGCTTTCTTT.